This TCR gamma chain derives from a study of γδ T cells in repeated Plasmodium falciparum infection (dated by TCRdb to about 2021). The study in broad terms: Malian children exposed to intense seasonal malaria transmission were enrolled in the natural-infection arm and compared with Australian children matched for age and gender. Five malaria-naive U.S. adults underwent four controlled human malaria infections by bites from P. falciparum NF54-infected Anopheles stephensi mosquitoes over around 580 days. Samples from controlled-infection subjects were taken at baseline, right before selected infections, and 21 days after each infection. Malian gammadelta TCR repertoires were analysed cross-sectionally during no-transmission periods and were analysed longitudinally across acute febrile malaria episodes. The study looked at how repeated Plasmodium falciparum infection shapes the human gammadelta T cell repertoire, using both natural infection in Mali and controlled human malaria infection.

The library was built by means of multiplex PCR. Sequenced using an Illumina MiSeq. Every sorted gammadelta T cell sample had both its TCR gamma (TRG) and TCR delta (TRD) chains sequenced. Processing in the source paper ran as follows. Clonotype tree plots, accumulated frequency of the top 20 clonotypes, diversity index (DI) and D75 metrics were included in the repertoire analyses. TCRdb reanalyzed the public reads with the CATT caller, and identical DNA sequences were merged afterwards. TCRdb, not the original authors, processed these V and J calls. For this sample the table gives roughly 24,000 gamma-chain clones, of which about 3% were detected only once. The top ten constitute approximately 30% of the sample. The CDR3 goes from the cysteine to the phenylalanine over 13 residues. Only the CDR3 DNA is retained, 39 bases long and in frame from the first base. CDR1 is given as VENAVY and CDR2 as YDSYNSRV, both from the germline V gene. Germline trimming amounts to 3 bases on V and 7 bases on J, with 9 as the count of junction bases outside the gene matches.

The study at large found these results: Compared with Australian children, Malian children appeared to have Vdelta2-negative gammadelta TCR repertoires that were more clonally expanded, less diverse and less shared. Analysis of inter-individual variability in gammadelta T cell responses was limited by the small size of the controlled-infection cohort. Waves of new clonotype selection in Vdelta2-negative, largely Vdelta1+, gammadelta TCR repertoires appeared to be driven by repeated controlled infections. Generalizability was limited because the Malian cohort was drawn from a small rural village of predominantly one ethnic group. Vgamma9/Vdelta2+ TCR repertoires kept a highly stable polyclonal repertoire across time and infection, and many TCRgamma sequences overlapped between individuals.

Comment on this clone: Its antigen has not been determined. A far bigger clonotype differs at one base, so this is likely a read error. Other DNA sequences in the sample encode the same CDR3.

Vgamma9/Vdelta2+ and Vdelta2-negative gammadelta T cell populations were flow-sorted from peripheral blood mononuclear cells for bulk TCR repertoire analysis. Recombination linked TRGV8 to TRGJ1 or TRGJ2. No J gene is reported in TCRdb; it was inferred here by comparing the DNA with germline. Sequenced material: gamma-delta T cells from blood. The TCR comes from a pool of human donors (malaria-infected and uninfected, not separated). For the CDR3, the sequence is CATWDLGYYKKLF. The DNA sequence is as follows: TGTGCCACCTGGGATTTAGGGTACTATAAGAAACTCTTT.